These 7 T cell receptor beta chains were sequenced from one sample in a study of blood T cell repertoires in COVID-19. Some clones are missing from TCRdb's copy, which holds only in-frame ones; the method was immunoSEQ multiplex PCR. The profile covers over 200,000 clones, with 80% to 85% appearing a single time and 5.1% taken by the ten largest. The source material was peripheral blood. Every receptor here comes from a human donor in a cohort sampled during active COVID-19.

The CDR3 DNA reads TGTGCCAGCAGCCTAAACAGGGGGGAGACCCAGTACTTC. Amino acids: CASSLNRGETQYF. V usage is TRBV7-3 and J usage is TRBJ2-5, with 8 bases that match TRBD1. The CDR3 runs 13 residues. CDR1 SGHTA and CDR2 FQGTGA come from the germline V gene. With 5 bases clipped from V and 5 bases from J, the junction kept 4 bases outside the gene matches.

Here the CDR3 reads CASTSVTGANVLTF. CDR3 nucleotide sequence: TGTGCCAGCACCTCGGTGACTGGGGCCAACGTCCTGACTTTC. This rearrangement joins TRBV6-5 to TRBJ2-6; D is undetermined. Germline loops: CDR1 MNHEY, CDR2 SVGAGI. The CDR3 has 14 amino acids. V lost 7 bases to trimming and J lost 2 bases, with 9 bases between them.

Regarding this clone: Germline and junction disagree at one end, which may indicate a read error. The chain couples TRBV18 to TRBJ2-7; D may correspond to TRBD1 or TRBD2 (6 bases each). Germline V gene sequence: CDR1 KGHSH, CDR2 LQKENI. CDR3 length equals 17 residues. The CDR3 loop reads CASSPQGGRGEAYEQYF. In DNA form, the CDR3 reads TGTGCCAGCTCGCCACAGGGAGGTAGGGGAGAGGCCTACGAGCAGTACTTC.

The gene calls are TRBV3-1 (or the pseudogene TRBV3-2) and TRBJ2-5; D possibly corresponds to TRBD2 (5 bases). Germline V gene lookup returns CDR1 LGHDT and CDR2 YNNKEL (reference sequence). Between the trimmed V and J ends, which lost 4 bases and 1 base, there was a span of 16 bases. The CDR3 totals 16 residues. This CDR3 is CASSPAGGGLQETQYF. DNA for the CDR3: TGTGCCAGCAGCCCTGCAGGTGGCGGGCTCCAAGAGACCCAGTACTTC.

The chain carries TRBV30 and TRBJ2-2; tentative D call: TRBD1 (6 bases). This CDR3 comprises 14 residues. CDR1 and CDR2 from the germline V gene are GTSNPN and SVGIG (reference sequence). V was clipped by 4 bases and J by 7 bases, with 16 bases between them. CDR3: CAWIGTGRGGELFF. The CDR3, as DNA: TGTGCCTGGATAGGCACAGGGAGAGGCGGGGAGCTGTTTTTT.

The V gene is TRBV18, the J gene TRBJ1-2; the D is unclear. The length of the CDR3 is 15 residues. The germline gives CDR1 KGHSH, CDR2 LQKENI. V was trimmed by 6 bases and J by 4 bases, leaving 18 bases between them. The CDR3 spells CASSRTDRPLYGYTF. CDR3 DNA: TGTGCCAGCTCGCGGACTGACCGGCCGCTCTATGGCTACACCTTC.

The CDR3 DNA reads TGTGCCAGTAAGGGGCCTTACGAGCAGTACTTC. Translating it yields CASKGPYEQYF. The chain links TRBV19 to TRBJ2-7; TRBD1 might be the D (5 bases). CDR3 length: 11 residues. Germline V gene sequence: CDR1 LNHDA, CDR2 SQIVND (reference sequence). V was trimmed by 7 bases and J by 4 bases, leaving 8 bases between them.